This TCR beta chain was sequenced during a study of shared clonotypes between healthy human individuals. Naive CD8 cells lacked CD45RO, underwent positive selection for CCR7 and left out terminally differentiated effector memory CD45RA+ cells. Here immunoSEQ multiplex PCR was the method, and the copy in TCRdb shows in-frame clones only, minus some. The repertoire holds about 590,000 clones, nearly 97% seen once, with approximately 0.1% in the top ten. Notes on this clone: The antigen remains undetermined.

General study findings and limits: Clonotypes shared by all four sorted-subset donors had higher generation probabilities than non-shared clonotypes. Large sequencing depth failed to make sorted-subset sequencing complete, rarefaction showed.

There are 15 residues in the CDR3. V lost 1 base, J lost 3 bases, and 1 base stayed unmatched. Per germline, CDR1 KGHSH and CDR2 LQKENI. This chain joins TRBV18 and TRBJ1-5; 9 nucleotides agree with TRBD1. The specimen was naive CD8+ T cells sorted from blood. This TCR was sampled from a woman aged 25 to 45 in good health. The CDR3 is CASSPRDRDNQPQHF. CDR3 sequence (DNA): TGTGCCAGCTCACCACGGGACAGGGACAATCAGCCCCAGCATTTT.